Shown below are 15 T cell receptor beta chains from a single sample sequenced in a study of shared clonotypes between healthy human individuals. The table came from immunoSEQ multiplex PCR; TCRdb's copy has only in-frame clones and leaves some out. The sample contains around 2.1 million clones, approximately 96% of which appear only once. Sequencing was carried out using naive CD4+ T cells sorted from blood. The sample's subset: CD45RA+ positively selected. The receptors come from a man aged 18 to 30 in good health.

The genes are TRBV7-9 and TRBJ2-3, with TRBD1 identical over 7 bases. Germline trimming cut 2 bases from V and 3 bases from J; bases unmatched to any gene: 2. The CDR3 covers 14 residues. Germline V gene sequence: CDR1 SEHNR, CDR2 FQNEAQ (reference sequence). CDR3 residues: CASSLMTGTDTQYF. CDR3 in DNA: TGTGCCAGCAGCTTAATGACAGGGACAGATACGCAGTATTTT.

The chain carries TRBV2 and TRBJ1-2; no firm D call. In germline, CDR1 is SNHLY, CDR2 FYNNEI. V was clipped by 7 bases and J by 10 bases, with 4 bases between them. The CDR3 totals 8 residues. The CDR3 DNA sequence: TGTGCCAGCAATCCCTACACCTTC. This codes for CASNPYTF.

The rearrangement joins TRBV7-2 to TRBJ1-4; TRBD1 might be the D (5 bases). In germline, CDR1 is SGHTA, CDR2 FQGNSA. V was pared by 3 bases and J by 4 bases, with 9 bases between. This CDR3 comprises 14 residues. This chain's CDR3 is CASSFGGGNEKLFF. CDR3 nucleotides: TGTGCCAGCAGCTTTGGGGGAGGTAATGAAAAACTGTTTTTT.

This clone is a singleton in its sample. In DNA form, the CDR3 reads TGCGCCAGCAGTCAAAACAAGTCAGATCAGCCCCAGCATTTT. As protein: CASSQNKSDQPQHF. The chain has TRBV23-1 and TRBJ1-5; no definite D call. TRBV23-1 is recorded as an ORF, its role being uncertain. V shed 2 bases and J shed 5 bases, with 10 bases lying between them. This CDR3 has 14 residues.

V gene TRBV5-1 combines with J gene TRBJ2-1; TRBD2 agrees at 9 bases. V shed 3 bases and J 0 bases; nucleotides not matched to a gene: 13. The CDR3 runs to 19 residues. Germline V gene data show CDR1 as SGHRS and CDR2 as YFSETQ. The CDR3 coding sequence is TGCGCCAGCAGCTCACCTTTGTGGGCTAGCGGGAACTCCTACAATGAGCAGTTCTTC. Amino acid sequence: CASSSPLWASGNSYNEQFF.

The CDR3 here is CTSSQDHSKGNQPQHF. CDR3 sequence (DNA): TGCACCAGCAGCCAAGATCATTCAAAGGGTAATCAGCCCCAGCATTTT. This rearrangement joins TRBV1 to TRBJ1-5. TRBV1 is a listed pseudogene. The CDR3 is made up of 16 amino acids.

This sequence joins TRBV6-1 and TRBJ1-4; possibly TRBD1 for D (6 bases). Per the germline V gene, CDR1 is MNHNS and CDR2 is SASEGT. V was trimmed by 5 bases and J by 8 bases, leaving 18 bases between them. This CDR3 comprises 15 residues. CDR3 amino acids: CASSPDRRGDEKLFF. DNA of the CDR3: TGTGCCAGCAGTCCCGACAGGCGGGGGGACGAAAAACTGTTTTTT.

The chain is built from TRBV10-3 and TRBJ2-5, with D perhaps TRBD1 (7 bases). Germline-derived CDR1 and CDR2 are ENHRY and SYGVKD. The CDR3 is 14 residues long. Trimming pared 6 bases from V and 4 bases from J, leaving 15 bases between. The CDR3, as DNA: TGTGCCATCAGCTTCGGGACAGCGGGAGAGACCCAGTACTTC. Translated, it gives CAISFGTAGETQYF.

The V and J genes are TRBV15 and TRBJ2-1; D may be TRBD2 (5 bases). CDR3 length: 17 residues. The germline gives CDR1 LNHNV, CDR2 YYDKDF (reference sequence). Trimming removed 0 bases at V and 7 bases at J, with 19 bases between. Written as DNA, the CDR3 is TGTGCCACCAGCAGAGAAAACCCAGCGGCTTTAGGGAATGAGCAGTTCTTC. Its translation: CATSRENPAALGNEQFF.

The chain carries TRBV19 and TRBJ1-2, with D possibly being TRBD1 (5 bases). Germline V CDR1 and CDR2: LNHDA, SQIVND (reference sequence). The length of the CDR3 is 16 residues. Trimming cost V 6 bases and J 3 bases, with 20 bases left between them. CDR3: CASSPNQGGRDYGYTF. The DNA of the CDR3 is TGTGCCAGTAGCCCCAACCAGGGAGGTCGCGACTATGGCTACACCTTC.

The gene calls are TRBV7-6 and TRBJ2-7; 7 nucleotides agree with TRBD1. V lost 4 bases, J lost 6 bases, and 9 bases stayed unmatched. This CDR3 has 14 residues. CDR1 SGHVS and CDR2 FNYEAQ come from the germline V gene. CDR3 in amino acids: CASSSDGTVGEQYF. In DNA form, the CDR3 reads TGTGCCAGCAGCTCAGATGGGACAGTGGGCGAGCAGTACTTC. Supplemented by reference TRBV7-6 and TRBJ2-7, the full variable domain reads GAGVSQSPRYKVTKRGQDVALRCDPISGHVSLYWYRQALGQGPEFLTYFNYEAQQDKSGLPNDRFSAERPEGSISTLTIQRTEQRDSAMYRCASSSDGTVGEQYFGPGTRLTVT.

V and J are TRBV18 and TRBJ1-3; 7 bases match TRBD1. The CDR3 loop spans 17 amino acids. Trimming removed 0 bases from V and 4 bases from J; junction bases left unmatched: 9. Per germline, CDR1 KGHSH and CDR2 LQKENI. For the CDR3, the DNA is TGTGCCAGCTCACCACCGTCTAGGGGGCGCGTAGGAAACACCATATATTTT. It is translated as CASSPPSRGRVGNTIYF.

This clone has more than one count but fewer than ten. At one end, the junction sequence differs from germline, possibly due to a read error. V and J are TRBV2 and TRBJ1-3; weak D call: TRBD1 (6 bases). This CDR3 contains 12 residues. Germline CDR1 is SNHLY and CDR2 is FYNNEI. This chain's CDR3 is CASSVGGSTIYF. CDR3 sequence (DNA): TGTGCCAGCAGTGTAGGGGGAAGCACCATATATTTT.

The chain is built from TRBV6-4 and TRBJ2-7, with D uncertain. This CDR3 has 15 residues. Deletions cut 0 bases from V and 2 bases from J, with 11 bases between. CDR1 and CDR2 (germline): MRHNA, SNTAGT. The CDR3 region is CASSDSNTSAYEQYF. DNA for the CDR3: TGTGCCAGCAGTGACTCGAATACGTCGGCCTACGAGCAGTACTTC.

The chain links TRBV13 to TRBJ2-7, with D unclear. The germline V and J ends were trimmed by 7 bases and 4 bases, with 20 bases remaining between them. This CDR3 is built from 15 residues. In germline, CDR1 is PRHDT, CDR2 FYEKMQ (reference sequence). The CDR3 sequence is CASIIRPASVYEQYF. DNA of the CDR3: TGTGCCAGCATCATTCGACCCGCCTCGGTGTACGAGCAGTACTTC.